This is a list of T cell receptor beta chains from one sample in a study of siplizumab effects on memory and regulatory T cells. Here immunoSEQ multiplex PCR was the method, and the copy in TCRdb shows in-frame clones only, minus some. The sample holds roughly 100,000 clones, 93% seen once. Sequenced: Tregs sorted from blood. The receptors here all came from a human donor in good health. The CDR3 runs from the conserved cysteine through the conserved F or W. The order of the fields is clone size, D gene, V gene, CDR3 length, J gene, CDR3 protein, CDR3 DNA. D genes are given only for firm matches. The size field is filled for only some rows; it gives once, few, many or a size class.

NA,NA,TRBV7-9,14,TRBJ2-2,CASSLDTRSGELFF,TGTGCCAGCAGCTTAGACACAAGGTCCGGGGAGCTGTTTTTT
NA,NA,TRBV10-3,13,TRBJ1-3,CAIRGDSGNTIYF,TGTGCCATCCGAGGGGATAGTGGAAACACCATATATTTT
few,NA,TRBV19,15,TRBJ1-3,CASSIVGSTGNTIYF,TGTGCCAGTAGTATCGTAGGGAGCACTGGAAACACCATATATTTT
NA,NA,TRBV30,14,TRBJ1-1,CAWSVGGLGTEAFF,TGTGCCTGGAGTGTAGGGGGTTTGGGAACTGAAGCTTTCTTT
NA,NA,TRBV5-1,14,TRBJ1-4,CASSRQGRHEKLFF,TGCGCCAGCTCTCGCCAGGGGCGTCATGAAAAACTGTTTTTT
NA,TRBD1,TRBV7-8,15,TRBJ2-4,CASSVDRGAKNIQYF,TGTGCCAGCAGCGTGGACAGGGGAGCCAAAAACATTCAGTACTTC
NA,NA,TRBV5-1,18,TRBJ2-7,CASSREGGGGRVSYEQYF,TGCGCCAGCAGCCGGGAAGGGGGCGGCGGGAGAGTCTCCTACGAGCAGTACTTC
NA,NA,TRBV5-1,14,TRBJ1-1,CASSLDSRDTEAFF,TGCGCCAGCAGCTTGGACAGCCGTGACACTGAAGCTTTCTTT
NA,NA,TRBV7-9,13,TRBJ2-5,CASSAGIPETQYF,TGTGCCAGCAGCGCCGGGATCCCAGAGACCCAGTACTTC
NA,TRBD1,TRBV11-2,14,TRBJ2-7,CASSFDRALGEQYF,TGTGCCAGCAGCTTCGACAGGGCACTGGGGGAGCAGTACTTC
NA,NA,TRBV9,14,TRBJ1-2,CASSVDLAGAGYTF,TGTGCCAGCAGCGTAGACCTGGCTGGGGCTGGCTACACCTTC
NA,NA,TRBV5-1,16,TRBJ2-5,CASSLGSLGVQETQYF,TGCGCCAGCAGCCTCGGTAGTCTGGGGGTTCAAGAGACCCAGTACTTC
NA,NA,TRBV6-4,13,TRBJ2-2,CASSDGDTGELFF,TGTGCCAGCAGTGACGGCGACACCGGGGAGCTGTTTTTT
NA,TRBD1,TRBV19,17,TRBJ2-3,CASSLGQGTRGTDTQYF,TGTGCCAGTAGTTTGGGACAGGGGACCCGGGGCACAGATACGCAGTATTTT
NA,TRBD1,TRBV7-8,14,TRBJ1-1,CASRSRGPGTEAFF,TGTGCCAGCAGGAGCAGGGGGCCGGGCACTGAAGCTTTCTTT
NA,TRBD2,TRBV5-1,15,TRBJ2-3,CASTAGLGSSDTQYF,TGCGCCAGCACCGCGGGACTAGGGTCCTCAGATACGCAGTATTTT
once,TRBD1,TRBV7-9,14,TRBJ2-7,CASTGGQGSYEQYF,TGTGCCAGCACCGGGGGACAGGGCTCCTACGAGCAGTACTTC
NA,TRBD1,TRBV9,12,TRBJ1-2,CASSPGGAGYTF,TGTGCCAGCAGCCCAGGGGGGGCTGGCTACACCTTC
NA,NA,TRBV6-7,12,TRBJ1-2,CASSYGGYGYTF,TGTGCCAGCAGTTACGGGGGCTATGGCTACACCTTC
NA,NA,TRBV18,13,TRBJ1-5,CASSPEADQPQHF,TGTGCCAGCTCACCAGAGGCGGATCAGCCCCAGCATTTT
NA,NA,TRBV5-1,16,TRBJ1-2,CASSLAGKGVDYGYTF,TGCGCCAGCAGCTTGGCCGGGAAGGGGGTGGACTATGGCTACACCTTC
NA,TRBD2,TRBV5-6,16,TRBJ2-3,CASSRPLAGGLDTQYF,TGTGCCAGCAGCAGGCCTCTAGCGGGAGGGCTGGATACGCAGTATTTT
NA,NA,TRBV4-1,15,TRBJ1-2,CASSQDRGMSYGYTF,TGCGCCAGCAGCCAAGATAGGGGAATGTCCTATGGCTACACCTTC
NA,NA,TRBV13,13,TRBJ2-7,CASSLGQGYEQYF,TGTGCCAGCAGCTTAGGTCAGGGCTACGAGCAGTACTTC
NA,NA,TRBV15,13,TRBJ2-1,CATSRGRYNEQFF,TGTGCCACCAGCAGAGGGAGATACAATGAGCAGTTCTTC
NA,NA,TRBV19,15,TRBJ1-4,CASSIPGTAGGKLFF,TGTGCCAGTAGTATACCCGGGACGGCCGGTGGAAAACTGTTTTTT
NA,NA,TRBV5-6,17,TRBJ1-5,CASTYWWEGYSNQPQHF,TGTGCCAGCACCTATTGGTGGGAGGGATATAGCAATCAGCCCCAGCATTTT
NA,NA,TRBV6-6,13,TRBJ1-1,CASRQRSRLIAFF,TGTGCCAGCAGGCAGAGAAGTCGACTAATAGCTTTCTTT
NA,NA,TRBV9,13,TRBJ1-1,CASSMGVNTEAFF,TGTGCCAGCAGCATGGGGGTGAACACTGAAGCTTTCTTT
NA,TRBD1,TRBV19,13,TRBJ1-2,CASSPGQGSGYTF,TGTGCCAGTAGCCCAGGACAGGGTAGCGGCTACACCTTC
NA,TRBD1,TRBV28,19,TRBJ1-2,CASSLGPGQGFSFGYGYTF,TGTGCCAGCAGTTTGGGGCCCGGACAGGGATTTTCCTTTGGCTATGGCTACACCTTC
NA,NA,TRBV2,14,TRBJ2-7,CASKTGRQADEQYF,TGTGCCAGCAAAACGGGACGCCAAGCCGACGAGCAGTACTTC
NA,TRBD1,TRBV6-5,15,TRBJ2-6,CASSGTASGANVLTF,TGTGCCAGCAGCGGGACAGCATCTGGGGCCAACGTCCTGACTTTC
NA,TRBD2,TRBV4-1,15,TRBJ2-1,CASSQAGGAGDEQFF,TGCGCCAGCAGCCAAGCCGGGGGGGCCGGAGATGAGCAGTTCTTC
NA,NA,TRBV10-3,15,TRBJ1-2,CAISSPARGYYGYTF,TGTGCCATCAGTTCCCCTGCTAGGGGGTACTATGGCTACACCTTC
NA,NA,TRBV5-6,15,TRBJ2-2,CASRFRTANTGELFF,TGTGCCAGCAGGTTCCGGACAGCGAACACCGGGGAGCTGTTTTTT
NA,NA,TRBV18,14,TRBJ1-3,CASSPGGSGNTIYF,TGTGCCAGCTCACCCGGGGGCAGTGGAAACACCATATATTTT